This T cell receptor (beta chain) is drawn from a study of PD-L1 blockade in urothelial cancer. About the research overall: About 85% of the 29 patients were men with bladder-origin urothelial cancer. Across blood samples, T cells had a median count of about 140,000.

This CDR3 contains 14 residues. Germline CDR1 SQVTM, CDR2 ANQGSEA. V lost 4 bases and J lost 8; bases outside the gene matches: 8. Sequenced by immunoSEQ multiplex PCR; TCRdb stores in-frame clones only, minus some. The sample records some 120,000 clones, about 84% being singletons. Indicated time point: peripheral blood 6 weeks after treatment start. The V and J genes are TRBV29-1 and TRBJ2-5; 12 bases match TRBD2. This clonotype was obtained from a man aged 50-59 years with urothelial cancer. The sequences come from PBMCs, collected around atezolizumab (anti-PD-L1) treatment. CDR3 in DNA: TGCAGCGTTGGTCGACTAGCGGGAGTTCGAACCCAGTACTTC. This translates into CSVGRLAGVRTQYF. Together with reference TRBV29-1 and TRBJ2-5, the CDR3 gives the full variable domain: SAVISQKPSRDICQRGTSLTIQCQVDSQVTMMFWYRQQPGQSLTLIATANQGSEATYESGFVIDKFPISRPNLTFSTLTVSNMSPEDSSIYLCSVGRLAGVRTQYFGPGTRLLVL.